Listed below are T cell receptor beta chains from one sample, sequenced in a study of blood T cell repertoires in COVID-19. Assay: immunoSEQ multiplex PCR; the TCRdb copy retains only in-frame clones and omits some. The sample yields a few hundred thousand clones, around 86% seen once. Sequenced sample: PBMCs or T cells enriched from blood (not recorded which). Source of these receptors: a woman aged 40-49 years with acute COVID-19. CDR3s include the opening cysteine and the closing phenylalanine or tryptophan. A D gene is named only where the DNA matches it firmly. Clone size is shown for a subset of rows, as once, few, many or a class of expanded clone.

J gene: TRBJ2-1
clone size: few
D gene: TRBD2
V gene: TRBV28
CDR3 DNA: TGTGCCAGCAGTGCACAAAGGACTAGCGGGAACAATGAGCAGTTCTTC
CDR3 protein: CASSAQRTSGNNEQFF

J gene: TRBJ2-2
clone size: .
D gene: .
V gene: TRBV13
CDR3 DNA: TGTGCCAGCAGCTTAGGCCCCAACGCGGATCTATCCGGGGAGCTGTTTTTT
CDR3 protein: CASSLGPNADLSGELFF

J gene: TRBJ2-2
clone size: .
D gene: TRBD2
V gene: TRBV11-2
CDR3 DNA: TGTGCCAGCAGCTCCAAAGTCGGGCTAGCGGGAGGGAGGACCGGGGAGCTGTTTTTT
CDR3 protein: CASSSKVGLAGGRTGELFF

J gene: TRBJ2-5
clone size: .
D gene: .
V gene: TRBV23-1
CDR3 DNA: TGCGCCACTCGCGGCTTGTACCAAGAGACCCAGTACTTC
CDR3 protein: CATRGLYQETQYF

J gene: TRBJ2-2
clone size: .
D gene: .
V gene: TRBV18
CDR3 DNA: TGTGCCAGCTCACCCGACGGGACAAAGAGCACCGGGGAGCTGTTTTTT
CDR3 protein: CASSPDGTKSTGELFF

J gene: TRBJ2-7
clone size: once
D gene: TRBD1
V gene: TRBV4-2
CDR3 DNA: TGTGCCAGCAGCCCGCGCCCCGGACAGGGGATCGAGCAGTACTTC
CDR3 protein: CASSPRPGQGIEQYF

J gene: TRBJ2-2
clone size: few
D gene: TRBD2
V gene: TRBV28
CDR3 DNA: TGTGCCAGCAGCACTCGCCGGGGGGTGGGAACCGGGGAGCTGTTTTTT
CDR3 protein: CASSTRRGVGTGELFF

J gene: TRBJ2-7
clone size: .
D gene: TRBD1
V gene: TRBV6-5
CDR3 DNA: TGTGCCAGCAGTTACTCAGGACAGGGGCCTGGGTACGAGCAGTACTTC
CDR3 protein: CASSYSGQGPGYEQYF

J gene: TRBJ1-1
clone size: .
D gene: .
V gene: TRBV12-2
CDR3 DNA: TGTGCAAGTCGCCTAGACAGGGGCACTGAAGCTTTCTTT
CDR3 protein: CASRLDRGTEAFF

J gene: TRBJ1-1
clone size: .
D gene: .
V gene: TRBV29-1
CDR3 DNA: TGCAGCGTTGTCAGGACTGAAGCTTTCTTT
CDR3 protein: CSVVRTEAFF

J gene: TRBJ1-5
clone size: .
D gene: TRBD1
V gene: TRBV27
CDR3 DNA: TGTGCCAGCAGTCTCACAGGGGGCGCAGCTAATCAGCCCCAGCATTTT
CDR3 protein: CASSLTGGAANQPQHF

J gene: TRBJ2-7
clone size: few
D gene: TRBD1
V gene: TRBV10-1
CDR3 DNA: TGCGCCAGCAGTCCGGGACAGAGCTACGAGCAGTACTTC
CDR3 protein: CASSPGQSYEQYF

J gene: TRBJ2-1
clone size: .
D gene: .
V gene: TRBV24-1
CDR3 DNA: TGTGCCACCGCCGAAGGAGGGGACTACAATGAGCAGTTCTTC
CDR3 protein: CATAEGGDYNEQFF

J gene: TRBJ1-5
clone size: few
D gene: .
V gene: TRBV30
CDR3 DNA: TGTGCCTGGAGTGGACAGGTCAATCAGCCCCAGCATTTT
CDR3 protein: CAWSGQVNQPQHF

J gene: TRBJ2-3
clone size: .
D gene: .
V gene: TRBV7-2
CDR3 DNA: TGTGCCAGCAGCTTAACTAGCTTAATCTCAGATACGCAGTATTTT
CDR3 protein: CASSLTSLISDTQYF

J gene: TRBJ2-7
clone size: .
D gene: .
V gene: TRBV19
CDR3 DNA: TGTGCCAGTAGAACCGGGAGCCCTGGGGAGCAGTACTTC
CDR3 protein: CASRTGSPGEQYF

J gene: TRBJ1-2
clone size: .
D gene: TRBD1
V gene: TRBV6-5
CDR3 DNA: TGTGCCAGCAGTTACTCTGGACAGGGCCCAATCTTC
CDR3 protein: CASSYSGQGPIF

J gene: TRBJ1-5
clone size: .
D gene: TRBD1
V gene: TRBV19
CDR3 DNA: TGTGCCAGTAGTTCTACAGGGGATTATAGCAATCAGCCCCAGCATTTT
CDR3 protein: CASSSTGDYSNQPQHF

J gene: TRBJ2-7
clone size: .
D gene: .
V gene: TRBV10-1
CDR3 DNA: TGCGCCAGCAGTGAGTCAGAGGGGGAGTACGAGCAGTACTTC
CDR3 protein: CASSESEGEYEQYF

J gene: TRBJ1-3
clone size: once
D gene: TRBD1
V gene: TRBV28
CDR3 DNA: TGTGCCAGCACCCGGGACAGCCTAGGAGGAAACACCATATATTTT
CDR3 protein: CASTRDSLGGNTIYF

J gene: TRBJ2-2
clone size: .
D gene: TRBD1
V gene: TRBV5-1
CDR3 DNA: TGCGCCAGCAGCGATCCGGGACAGGGTTGGACCGGGGAGCTGTTTTTT
CDR3 protein: CASSDPGQGWTGELFF

J gene: TRBJ2-5
clone size: .
D gene: .
V gene: TRBV25-1
CDR3 DNA: TGTGCCAGCAGTGAATCCGGAGCGTTCCACGCCCAGTACTTC
CDR3 protein: CASSESGAFHAQYF

J gene: TRBJ2-1
clone size: few
D gene: .
V gene: TRBV9
CDR3 DNA: TGTGCCAGCAGCGTAGCTCTTTCGGGACAAACGTTCTTC
CDR3 protein: CASSVALSGQTFF

J gene: TRBJ2-7
clone size: .
D gene: TRBD2
V gene: TRBV29-1
CDR3 DNA: TGCAGCGTAGCGAGGGACGGCGGGGGAGAGCAGTACTTC
CDR3 protein: CSVARDGGGEQYF

J gene: TRBJ2-7
clone size: .
D gene: .
V gene: TRBV28
CDR3 DNA: TGTGCCAGCAGTTCCAGGAGGCTTTTGGGCTACGAGCAGTACTTC
CDR3 protein: CASSSRRLLGYEQYF

J gene: TRBJ2-6
clone size: .
D gene: TRBD1
V gene: TRBV2
CDR3 DNA: TGTGCCAGCTCTCAGATTCAAGGGGGCGCTGGGGCCAACGTCCTGACTTTC
CDR3 protein: CASSQIQGGAGANVLTF

J gene: TRBJ2-2
clone size: .
D gene: .
V gene: TRBV7-9
CDR3 DNA: TGTGCCAACGAGGCGGGACTCCTCCGGACCGGGGAGCTGTTTTTT
CDR3 protein: CANEAGLLRTGELFF

J gene: TRBJ1-1
clone size: .
D gene: .
V gene: TRBV18
CDR3 DNA: TGTGCCAGCCATGGACTTAACCCTGAAGCTTTCTTT
CDR3 protein: CASHGLNPEAFF

J gene: TRBJ2-1
clone size: few
D gene: .
V gene: TRBV4-1
CDR3 DNA: TGCGCCAGCAGCCAGAGTACTAACACCAATGAGCAGTTCTTC
CDR3 protein: CASSQSTNTNEQFF

J gene: TRBJ1-2
clone size: .
D gene: TRBD1
V gene: TRBV27
CDR3 DNA: TGTGCCAGCAGTTCGACAGGGGTCACTGGCTACACCTTC
CDR3 protein: CASSSTGVTGYTF

J gene: TRBJ2-7
clone size: few
D gene: TRBD1
V gene: TRBV7-9
CDR3 DNA: TGTGCCAGCAGCCACGGACAGGGACGGTCCTACGAGCAGTACTTC
CDR3 protein: CASSHGQGRSYEQYF

J gene: TRBJ2-3
clone size: .
D gene: .
V gene: TRBV20-1
CDR3 DNA: TGCAGTGCCCCGGGGACAGATACGCAGTATTTT
CDR3 protein: CSAPGTDTQYF

J gene: TRBJ2-2
clone size: .
D gene: .
V gene: TRBV28
CDR3 DNA: TGTGCCAGCAGTGTTTTCACGAACACCGGGGAGCTGTTTTTT
CDR3 protein: CASSVFTNTGELFF

J gene: TRBJ2-5
clone size: .
D gene: .
V gene: TRBV14
CDR3 DNA: TGTGCCAGCTCCTGGGGTGGGGCGGAAGAGACCCAGTACTTC
CDR3 protein: CASSWGGAEETQYF

J gene: TRBJ2-7
clone size: .
D gene: TRBD2
V gene: TRBV3-1/TRBV3-2
CDR3 DNA: TGTGCCAGCAGCCAAGATTCGACTAGCGGCGAGCAGTACTTC
CDR3 protein: CASSQDSTSGEQYF

J gene: TRBJ1-1
clone size: .
D gene: TRBD1
V gene: TRBV3-1/TRBV3-2
CDR3 DNA: TGTGCCAGCAGCCCCAGGGACAGGCTCATCGACCTTGAAGCTTTCTTT
CDR3 protein: CASSPRDRLIDLEAFF

J gene: TRBJ2-1
clone size: .
D gene: TRBD2
V gene: TRBV7-9
CDR3 DNA: TGTGCCAGCATCGCCGGAACTAGCGGGTGGAATGAGCAGTTCTTC
CDR3 protein: CASIAGTSGWNEQFF

J gene: TRBJ2-1
clone size: .
D gene: .
V gene: TRBV5-4
CDR3 DNA: TGTGCCAGCAGCCGAGATGACAATGAGCAGTTCTTC
CDR3 protein: CASSRDDNEQFF

J gene: TRBJ2-7
clone size: few
D gene: .
V gene: TRBV5-1
CDR3 DNA: TGCGCCAGCAGCCCCCCAGGGGGGAGGAACGAGCAGTACTTC
CDR3 protein: CASSPPGGRNEQYF

J gene: TRBJ2-1
clone size: .
D gene: .
V gene: TRBV27
CDR3 DNA: TGTGCCAGCAGTTTATTCGGGACTTCCCTTTCGGCCTACAATGAGCAGTTCTTC
CDR3 protein: CASSLFGTSLSAYNEQFF

J gene: TRBJ2-1
clone size: .
D gene: TRBD2
V gene: TRBV10-3
CDR3 DNA: TGTGCCATCAGTGGGACTAGCGGGAGGTCCTACAATGAGCAGTTCTTC
CDR3 protein: CAISGTSGRSYNEQFF

J gene: TRBJ2-5
clone size: .
D gene: .
V gene: TRBV19
CDR3 DNA: TGTGCCAGTAGTATCTCTAGCGAGGGGACCCAGTACTTC
CDR3 protein: CASSISSEGTQYF

J gene: TRBJ1-2
clone size: .
D gene: .
V gene: TRBV28
CDR3 DNA: TGTGCCAGCAGGCCCCCGGAGACTAACTATGGCTACACCTTC
CDR3 protein: CASRPPETNYGYTF

J gene: TRBJ2-1
clone size: .
D gene: .
V gene: TRBV6-2/TRBV6-3
CDR3 DNA: TGTGCCAGCAGTTTTGGGCGTGAGCAGTTCTTC
CDR3 protein: CASSFGREQFF

J gene: TRBJ2-1
clone size: .
D gene: .
V gene: TRBV7-2
CDR3 DNA: TGTGCCAGCAGCTTATGGGGGGGGCATAACAATGAGCAGTTCTTC
CDR3 protein: CASSLWGGHNNEQFF

J gene: TRBJ1-2
clone size: once
D gene: TRBD1
V gene: TRBV7-9
CDR3 DNA: TGTGCCAGCAGCACAGGGACAGTTAACTATGGCTACACCTTC
CDR3 protein: CASSTGTVNYGYTF

J gene: TRBJ2-7
clone size: .
D gene: TRBD1
V gene: TRBV6-5
CDR3 DNA: TGTGCCAGCAGGCAACGACAGGGGTACGAGCAGTACTTC
CDR3 protein: CASRQRQGYEQYF

J gene: TRBJ2-7
clone size: few
D gene: .
V gene: TRBV11-2
CDR3 DNA: TGTGCCAGCAGCTTAGGAGGGGGAAGGCAGTACTTC
CDR3 protein: CASSLGGGRQYF

J gene: TRBJ2-5
clone size: .
D gene: TRBD2
V gene: TRBV7-2
CDR3 DNA: TGTGCCGGCAGCTTCGGACTAGCGGGGTTCCAAGAGACCCAGTACTTC
CDR3 protein: CAGSFGLAGFQETQYF

J gene: TRBJ2-5
clone size: .
D gene: .
V gene: TRBV7-2
CDR3 DNA: TGTGCCAGCAGCTTAGCGGGGCTGGGAGAGACCCAGTACTTC
CDR3 protein: CASSLAGLGETQYF

J gene: TRBJ2-3
clone size: .
D gene: TRBD2
V gene: TRBV7-3
CDR3 DNA: TGTGCCAGCGGAGAGGGACTAGCGGGACAAGATACGCAGTATTTT
CDR3 protein: CASGEGLAGQDTQYF

J gene: TRBJ2-2
clone size: .
D gene: .
V gene: TRBV13
CDR3 DNA: TGTGCCAGCAGCTTCGGTCTAATTAACACCGGGGAGCTGTTTTTT
CDR3 protein: CASSFGLINTGELFF

J gene: TRBJ1-2
clone size: .
D gene: .
V gene: TRBV28
CDR3 DNA: TGTGCCAGCAGTCCAGGGTATGGCTACACCTTC
CDR3 protein: CASSPGYGYTF

J gene: TRBJ1-5
clone size: .
D gene: .
V gene: TRBV11-2
CDR3 DNA: TGTGCCAGCAGCTTAGGTACCATGGGTATCGGGCAGCCCCAGCATTTT
CDR3 protein: CASSLGTMGIGQPQHF

J gene: TRBJ1-6
clone size: .
D gene: TRBD1
V gene: TRBV2
CDR3 DNA: TGTGCCAGCAGTGAAGCGGCAGGGGGAGGTTCACCCCTCCACTTT
CDR3 protein: CASSEAAGGGSPLHF

J gene: TRBJ1-1
clone size: .
D gene: TRBD1
V gene: TRBV18
CDR3 DNA: TGTGCCAGCTCACCGGCCAGGGGGGCCACTGAAGCTTTCTTT
CDR3 protein: CASSPARGATEAFF

J gene: TRBJ1-5
clone size: .
D gene: .
V gene: TRBV2
CDR3 DNA: TGTGCCAGCAGTGATGGGGGCCGGCAGCCCCAGCATTTT
CDR3 protein: CASSDGGRQPQHF